The rows below give T cell receptor beta chains drawn from one sample of a study of shared clonotypes between healthy human individuals. Here immunoSEQ multiplex PCR was the method, and the copy in TCRdb shows in-frame clones only, minus some. The sample lists roughly 2 million clones; roughly 94% were seen once. Specimen: naive CD4+ T cells sorted from blood. All receptors come from a man between 18 and 29 years old in good health. Each CDR3 is given with its conserved first and last residue.

cdr3_length v_call cdr3_aa
14 TRBV7-9 CASSQSLLTETQYF
14 TRBV10-3 CAISESTLSYGYTF
14 TRBV7-8 CASSLSPASYEQYF
17 TRBV7-2 CASSFHAGEGADTEAFF
16 TRBV5-8 CASSREGQDIKNIQYF
13 TRBV6-4 CASSARQDSPLHF
14 TRBV6-1 CASSDGTGVNKLFF
14 TRBV6-5 CASSPRRQTYEQYF
11 TRBV30 CAWSGDYEQYF
15 TRBV6-1 CASSGGRSYNSPLHF
13 TRBV19 CASSMGLQETQYF
13 TRBV6-5 CASNQLGVQPQHF
16 TRBV4-1 CASSQVAAASNYGYTF
15 TRBV10-2 CASSDQGTSGLEQFF
16 TRBV30 CAWSVSATASSYEQYF
16 TRBV4-3 CASSLVLAEGYNEQFF
16 TRBV28 CASNPGAITVGNTIYF
18 TRBV19 CASSRRGEGQVKGNEQFF
12 TRBV6-5 CASSSQSHGQFF
15 TRBV7-9 CASSFSEQGLKPQHF
14 TRBV9 CASSSLAAQETQYF
16 TRBV7-9 CASSRATSGSEDTQYF
13 TRBV7-9 CASRQTNSYEQYF
13 TRBV2 CASSPGQAFGYTF
16 TRBV11-2 CASTGEGRGGRNEQYF
14 TRBV4-1 CASSQMQSEYGYTF
14 TRBV5-1 CASSFRADYNEQFF
11 TRBV5-1 CASSYANEQYF
17 TRBV11-2 CASSLTVPDVSGNTIYF
15 TRBV4-3 CASSQETGGTQTQYF
14 TRBV5-1 CASSFPQGRETQYF
15 TRBV10-3 CAIGDFSSGTDTQYF
15 TRBV19 CASSPPGIINYGYTF
13 TRBV28 CATSTENRYEQYF
16 TRBV11-3 CASSLEGRGRYSPLHF
12 TRBV28 CASSYGNYGYTF
14 TRBV19 CASTETGTRNTIYF
16 TRBV28 CASTPSGQGAKETQYF
15 TRBV2 CASSEWDSSGNTIYF
12 TRBV6-5 CASSSGREKLFF
16 TRBV9 CASSAPSGVGTDTQYF
13 TRBV30 CAWSVPRGEKLFF
14 TRBV10-2 CASSWAGSADTQYF
15 TRBV6-4 CASSDSMGRTGELFF